The present T cell receptor beta chain was sequenced within a study of spatial heterogeneity in lung cancer. For the study at large: Detection consistently yielded more beta chains than alpha chains.

Each molecule of TCR cDNA was tagged with one unique molecular identifier. TCRdb fed the 5' RACE reads into MiXCR, producing one record per CDR3 protein. The sample includes some 54,000 distinct CDR3 sequences, around 7.7% of them seen just once. Noted time point: blood at routine non-recurrence follow-up after resection. No cell sorting; template was whole RNA from tumor, lung tissue or PBMC. V lost 0 bases and J lost 1; bases outside the gene matches: 3. The CDR3 is 15 amino acids. Per germline, CDR1 PRHDT and CDR2 FYEKMQ (reference sequence). The chain joins TRBV13 to TRBJ2-7, with 7 bases lining up with TRBD1. The sequence was obtained from a female donor with early-stage non-small cell lung cancer. This specimen consisted of PBMCs, obtained at follow-up. The CDR3 loop reads CASSLGGTASYEQYF. CDR3 coding DNA: TGTGCCAGCAGCTTAGGGGGGACAGCTTCCTACGAGCAGTACTTC.